The 17 T cell receptor beta chains in this list originate from one sample, sequenced in a study of shared clonotypes between healthy human individuals. Only in-frame clones appear in the TCRdb table, and some are missing; sequencing was by immunoSEQ multiplex PCR. This table has more than 550,000 clones, about two thirds appearing once. Sequencing input: memory CD4+ T cells sorted from blood. Subset noted: CD45RA-negative fraction. These receptors were obtained from a woman aged 25 to 45 in good health.

This sequence joins TRBV7-9 and TRBJ2-1; D gene ambiguous. The germline V gene has CDR1 SEHNR and CDR2 FQNEAQ (reference sequence). Deletions cut 4 bases from V and 5 bases from J, with 18 bases between. The CDR3 covers 16 residues. CDR3 in DNA: TGTGCCAGCAGCTCCTCTCTATACGCTATAGACAATGAGCAGTTCTTC. Protein sequence: CASSSSLYAIDNEQFF.

The chain carries TRBV27 and TRBJ1-4; tentative D call: TRBD1 (6 bases). The CDR3 loop spans 13 amino acids. The germline V gene has CDR1 MNHEY and CDR2 SMNVEV (reference sequence). V dropped 4 bases and J dropped 8 bases, with 11 bases sitting between them. The CDR3 DNA follows: TGTGCCAGCAGTTCCCGACAGGCCGAAAAACTGTTTTTT. It specifies CASSSRQAEKLFF.

V and J are TRBV7-2 and TRBJ2-3, with TRBD2 as a possible D gene (6 bases). V lost 4 bases to trimming and J lost 6 bases, with 14 bases between them. Looked up from germline, CDR1 is SGHTA and CDR2 is FQGNSA. The CDR3 runs 14 residues. CDR3 region: CASSSDFAGDTQYF. CDR3 sequence (DNA): TGTGCCAGCAGCTCGGACTTCGCGGGGGATACGCAGTATTTT.

The chain carries TRBV27 and TRBJ2-7; tentatively, D is TRBD2 (6 bases). The CDR3 extends over 14 amino acids. Germline assignment: CDR1 MNHEY and CDR2 SMNVEV (reference sequence). With 2 bases removed from V and 3 bases from J, the gap between germline ends came to 11 bases. CDR3 DNA: TGTGCCAGCAGTTTACGCTGGGGACTCTACGAGCAGTACTTC. Protein sequence: CASSLRWGLYEQYF.

This clone was counted a single time. V usage is TRBV6-5 and J usage is TRBJ2-3, with 9 bases matching TRBD2. Germline V gene sequence: CDR1 MNHEY, CDR2 SVGAGI. V dropped 4 bases and J dropped 4; count of bases not matched to a gene: 6. The CDR3 has 15 amino acids. The CDR3 region has the DNA TGTGCCAGCAGTTCTAGCGGGGCCCGTTCAGATACGCAGTATTTT. As protein: CASSSSGARSDTQYF.

The chain recombines TRBV10-3 with TRBJ2-2, with D possibly TRBD2 on 7 matching bases. The V gene lost 8 bases and the J gene lost 7 bases, with 26 bases spanning the gap. Germline CDR1 ENHRY, CDR2 SYGVKD. This CDR3 spans 17 amino acids. The CDR3 region is CAIGGAGTTAKVGELFF. CDR3 coding DNA: TGTGCCATCGGGGGGGCAGGCACCACGGCCAAGGTCGGGGAGCTGTTTTTT.

The chain employs TRBV30 and TRBJ2-5; 7 bases match TRBD1. The J call could be wrong; TRBJ2-7 is a better fit for the DNA end. Germline assignment: CDR1 GTSNPN and CDR2 SVGIG (reference sequence). The CDR3 is 13 residues long. The CDR3 DNA follows: TGTGCCTTGAGGCCGGGACAGACCTACGAGCAGTACTTC. Protein: CALRPGQTYEQYF.

The chain uses TRBV25-1 and TRBJ2-2; no reliable D call. Trimming removed 2 bases at V and 6 bases at J, with 19 bases between. The CDR3 consists of 17 residues. CDR1 and CDR2 (germline): MGHDK, SYGVNS. CDR3 bases: TGTGCCAGCAGTGAACCTGGTAGCAGAAGTAACTCCGGGGAGCTGTTTTTT. It specifies CASSEPGSRSNSGELFF.

On this clone itself: This sequence may be a read error, since a much larger clone differs from it by one base. Additional DNA sequences in this sample encode the identical CDR3. The chain employs TRBV5-8 and TRBJ2-1; D not certain. Germline CDR1 SGHTS, CDR2 YDEGEE. V gave up 2 bases and J gave up 4 bases, with 1 base separating them. The CDR3 is made up of 11 amino acids. This CDR3 reads CASSLYNEQFF. The CDR3, as DNA: TGTGCCAGCAGCTTATACAATGAGCAGTTCTTC.

The rearrangement joins TRBV19 to TRBJ1-5; 8 bases fit TRBD1. The CDR3 consists of 14 residues. Germline CDR1 LNHDA, CDR2 SQIVND (reference sequence). Trimming removed 5 bases from V and 6 bases from J; junction bases left unmatched: 6. Here the CDR3 DNA reads TGTGCCAGTAGTCCGGGACAGGCTAGTCAGCCCCAGCATTTT. Residues: CASSPGQASQPQHF.

The chain couples TRBV2 to TRBJ2-7, with 9 bases lining up with TRBD1. V gave up 9 bases and J gave up 3 bases; unmatched junction bases: 6. Germline values: CDR1 SNHLY, CDR2 FYNNEI. The CDR3 length is 13 residues. The CDR3 is CASTGTGNYEQYF. The DNA for the CDR3 is TGTGCCAGTACCGGGACAGGGAACTACGAGCAGTACTTC.

This clone was observed a single time. CDR3 nucleotide sequence: TGTGCCAGCAGCGACTGGGAGCGAGGCCTCAGACTCCACTTT. Its protein product is CASSDWERGLRLHF. The rearrangement links TRBV7-8 to TRBJ1-6, with D hard to call. Trimming removed 5 bases at V and 16 bases at J, with 21 bases between. The CDR3 is 14 amino acids. Germline V gives CDR1 SGHVS, CDR2 FQNEAQ.

The CDR3 protein is CASSQEPRPLGAFF. The CDR3 bases are TGCGCCAGCAGCCAAGAGCCACGGCCACTGGGAGCTTTCTTT. The chain has TRBV4-1 and TRBJ1-1; D not resolved. The V gene's germline CDR1 is MGHRA and CDR2 YSYEKL. This CDR3 comprises 14 residues. V was clipped by 0 bases and J by 10 bases, with 15 bases between them.

This chain uses TRBV19 with TRBJ2-7, with 9 bases matching TRBD1. Trimming removed 8 bases from V and 0 bases from J; junction bases left unmatched: 8. CDR1 is LNHDA and CDR2 is SQIVND in the germline V gene (reference sequence). The CDR3 contains 15 residues. CDR3 protein: CASLKGTGISYEQYF. The CDR3 DNA is TGTGCCAGTCTTAAAGGGACAGGGATCTCCTACGAGCAGTACTTC.

This chain joins TRBV19 and TRBJ2-1; D is uncertain. Germline V gives CDR1 LNHDA, CDR2 SQIVND (reference sequence). CDR3 length equals 13 residues. With 4 bases removed from V and 7 bases from J, the gap between germline ends came to 11 bases. In DNA, the CDR3 is TGTGCCAGTAGTAAGAGTAGGTTAAATGAGCAGTTCTTC. Protein sequence: CASSKSRLNEQFF. Filled out from reference TRBV19 and TRBJ2-1, the complete variable domain reads DGGITQSPKYLFRKEGQNVTLSCEQNLNHDAMYWYRQDPGQGLRLIYYSQIVNDFQKGDIAEGYSVSREKKESFPLTVTSAQKNPTAFYLCASSKSRLNEQFFGPGTRLTVL.

This sequence joins TRBV7-3 and TRBJ2-7, with 15 positions matching TRBD2. Looked up from germline, CDR1 is SGHTA and CDR2 is FQGTGA. There are 18 residues in the CDR3. V dropped 2 bases and J dropped 2; count of bases not matched to a gene: 7. For the CDR3, the DNA is TGTGCCAGCAGCTTATCCGGGACTAGCGGGAGGCAGGCCTACGAGCAGTACTTC. Protein product: CASSLSGTSGRQAYEQYF.

V is TRBV18 and J is TRBJ2-1; 11 positions agree with TRBD1. With V trimmed by 3 bases and J by 9 bases, 7 bases remained unmatched. Germline CDR1 reads KGHSH; CDR2 reads LQKENI. The CDR3 length is 15 residues. The CDR3, as DNA: TGTGCCAGCTCACCCCCCGGGACAGGGGGATTTGAGCAGTTCTTC. Translating it yields CASSPPGTGGFEQFF.